This T cell receptor beta chain was identified during a study of Graves' ophthalmopathy and Graves' hyperthyroidism. TCR beta CDR3 regions were amplified from RNA transcripts. First-round RT-PCR relied on HTBI primers, and a second-round multiplex PCR came next. TCRdb reprocessed the multiplex PCR reads with MiXCR, giving one entry per CDR3 protein. Here the sample spans under 800,000 distinct CDR3 sequences, 22% being singletons. Study-level findings and limits: Blood contained most expanded thyroid clonotypes exceeding 0.001 frequency.

This clonotype appeared a few times. Antigen: not known. V was cut by 1 base and J by 6 bases, with 12 bases left in between. The length of the CDR3 is 14 residues. Germline V gene sequence: CDR1 MGHDK, CDR2 SYGVNS. The sample was peripheral blood. The chain has TRBV25-1 and TRBJ2-5; TRBD1 is a possible D gene (5 bases). The clonotype comes from a woman aged 18-29 years with stable Graves' hyperthyroidism. Some clones in this sample may be carry-over from other donors' samples. This CDR3 reads CASSEWSTEQTQYF. The CDR3 DNA reads TGTGCCAGCAGTGAATGGTCGACAGAACAGACCCAGTACTTC.